The 24 T cell receptor beta chains listed next were all sequenced from one sample in a study of CD4 T cells in relation to SARS-CoV-2 and coronaviruses. TCRdb's table, derived via immunoSEQ multiplex PCR, lists solely in-frame clones and lacks some. The repertoire holds about 18,000 clones, with around 81% as singletons. CD4+ T cells from unexposed donors were obtained before the COVID-19 pandemic (2011-2018). The cells were cultured for under twelve days before CD4+ T cells were isolated. These receptors have no identified antigens. The sample was CD4+ T cells from PBMCs, cultured in vitro. The receptors were gathered from a human donor in good health.

The J gene is TRBJ2-7, the V gene TRBV6-2 or TRBV6-3, with 11 bases fitting TRBD2. The CDR3 contains 15 residues. Germline V gene data show CDR1 as MNHEY and CDR2 as SVGEGT. The junction had 5 bases not matched to a gene; V was cut back by 4 bases and J by 3 bases. The CDR3 sequence: CASSSPSGGLYEQYF. The CDR3, as DNA: TGTGCCAGCAGTTCCCCTAGCGGGGGGCTCTACGAGCAGTACTTC.

The chain recombines TRBV29-1 with TRBJ1-4; 10 nucleotides align to TRBD1. Looked up from germline, CDR1 is SQVTM and CDR2 is ANQGSEA. With 1 base clipped from V and 7 bases from J, the junction kept 0 bases outside the gene matches. The CDR3 is 13 residues long. The DNA for the CDR3 is TGCAGCGTTGAAGGGACAGGGGGTGAAAAACTGTTTTTT. This encodes CSVEGTGGEKLFF.

This sequence joins TRBV4-3 and TRBJ2-1; maybe TRBD2 (6 bases). V was pared by 2 bases and J by 6 bases, with 17 bases between. Germline lookup yields CDR1 LGHNA and CDR2 YSLEER. The CDR3 length is 16 residues. The CDR3: CASSQNPTSFGNEQFF. The CDR3 nucleotides read TGCGCCAGCAGCCAAAACCCAACTAGCTTCGGCAATGAGCAGTTCTTC.

This clone was detected once. The J gene is TRBJ1-5, the V gene TRBV24-1, with a weak D call TRBD1 (5 bases). CDR3 length: 13 amino acids. V dropped 7 bases and J dropped 4 bases, with 10 bases sitting between them. The V gene's germline CDR1 is KGHDR and CDR2 SFDVKD. The CDR3 spells CATRGTVNQPQHF. The DNA of the CDR3 is TGTGCCACCAGAGGGACCGTGAATCAGCCCCAGCATTTT.

This clone was seen only a few times. This chain links TRBV4-2 with TRBJ2-2; TRBD2 is a possible D gene (5 bases). Trimming left V 0 bases short and J 5 bases short, with 13 bases between. Germline V gene data show CDR1 as LGHNA and CDR2 as YNFKEQ. The CDR3 sequence is 16 residues long. The CDR3 sequence: CASSQDRGGGTGELFF. The CDR3 region has the DNA TGTGCCAGCAGCCAAGATCGGGGTGGAGGTACCGGGGAGCTGTTTTTT.

This rearrangement joins TRBV7-9 to TRBJ1-4; D may be TRBD1 (5 bases). The V end was cut by 5 bases, the J end by 7 bases, with 17 bases between. This CDR3 comprises 15 residues. The V gene's germline CDR1 is SEHNR and CDR2 FQNEAQ (reference sequence). This CDR3 reads CASSPREMLGEKLFF. In DNA, the CDR3 is TGTGCCAGCAGCCCCAGGGAAATGCTAGGTGAAAAACTGTTTTTT.

The genes are TRBV5-1 and TRBJ2-2, with D hard to call. V lost 5 bases and J 2 bases, leaving 10 bases between the germline ends. The CDR3 spans 14 residues. CDR1 SGHRS and CDR2 YFSETQ come from the germline V gene. This CDR3 is CASRDDFNTGELFF. CDR3 DNA: TGCGCCAGCAGAGATGACTTCAACACCGGGGAGCTGTTTTTT.

The V gene is TRBV7-2, the J gene TRBJ2-1; weak D call: TRBD2 (5 bases). The CDR3 spans 16 residues. V lost 5 bases to trimming and J lost 7 bases, with 21 bases between them. Germline CDR1 and CDR2: SGHTA and FQGNSA. CDR3 bases: TGTGCCAGCAGCCGCTCAGTAGTGGGGAGCTCAAATGAGCAGTTCTTC. Translation gives CASSRSVVGSSNEQFF.

The table lists this clone with a count of one. V is TRBV5-1 and J is TRBJ1-4; 7 nucleotides align to TRBD1. The V segment lost 6 bases and the J segment 4 bases; nucleotides outside the gene matches: 6. CDR3 size: 14 residues. From germline, CDR1 is SGHRS and CDR2 YFSETQ. CDR3 protein: CASNRGVGNEKLFF. CDR3 coding DNA: TGCGCCAGCAACAGGGGCGTAGGTAATGAAAAACTGTTTTTT.

The V gene is TRBV11-2, the J gene TRBJ1-1; tentative D call: TRBD1 (6 bases). Germline V lookup: CDR1 SGHAT, CDR2 FQNNGV. Deletions cut 5 bases from V and 4 bases from J, with 14 bases between. This CDR3 comprises 14 residues. The CDR3 loop is CASSQNRVSTEAFF. The DNA of the CDR3 is TGTGCCAGCAGCCAAAACAGGGTTAGCACTGAAGCTTTCTTT.

This rearrangement joins TRBV25-1 to TRBJ2-7, with 7 bases matching TRBD2. Germline trimming cut 2 bases from V and 2 bases from J; bases unmatched to any gene: 9. The V gene's germline CDR1 is MGHDK and CDR2 SYGVNS. The CDR3 is 16 amino acids. The CDR3 region has the DNA TGTGCCAGCAGTGAAGATTCGGCTAGCGGCACCTACGAGCAGTACTTC. Translated: CASSEDSASGTYEQYF.

The chain is built from TRBV6-2 or TRBV6-3 and TRBJ2-7; D is undetermined. Germline V gene data show CDR1 as MNHEY and CDR2 as SVGEGT. The length of the CDR3 is 12 residues. The ends were cut back, 4 bases at V and 4 bases at J, with 8 bases in the middle. CDR3 in DNA: TGTGCCAGCAGTTTATCTGGATACGAGCAGTACTTC. Translating it yields CASSLSGYEQYF.

The genes are TRBV25-1 and TRBJ2-2; TRBD2 matches at 7 bases. Per germline, CDR1 MGHDK and CDR2 SYGVNS. The CDR3 sequence is 15 residues long. The J segment lost 4 bases and the V segment lost 1 base, leaving 3 bases of the junction unmatched. The CDR3 DNA reads TGTGCCAGCAGTGAATCCTGGGGGGGCACCGGGGAGCTGTTTTTT. This sequence encodes CASSESWGGTGELFF.

The chain couples TRBV19 to TRBJ1-5, with D unresolved. The CDR3 spans 17 residues. V lost 6 bases to trimming and J lost 0 bases, with 18 bases between them. Per the germline V gene, CDR1 is LNHDA and CDR2 is SQIVND (reference sequence). CDR3 coding DNA: TGTGCCAGTAGGGATAGAGACGGCGGATATAGCAATCAGCCCCAGCATTTT. Protein: CASRDRDGGYSNQPQHF.

The rearrangement joins TRBV29-1 to TRBJ1-5; D uncertain. Trimming cost V 8 bases and J 3 bases, with 14 bases left between them. The CDR3 totals 13 residues. Germline V gene data show CDR1 as SQVTM and CDR2 as ANQGSEA. CDR3 bases: TGCAGCTGCCGGGTGGGTCTCAATCAGCCCCAGCATTTT. Its protein is CSCRVGLNQPQHF. Drawing the rest from reference TRBV29-1 and TRBJ1-5, the complete variable domain is SAVISQKPSRDICQRGTSLTIQCQVDSQVTMMFWYRQQPGQSLTLIATANQGSEATYESGFVIDKFPISRPNLTFSTLTVSNMSPEDSSIYLCSCRVGLNQPQHFGDGTRLSIL.

CDR3 nucleotides: TGTGCCAGCTGGGGAGCAGCGGGCAAAAACATTCAGTACTTC. It yields the protein CASWGAAGKNIQYF. The chain employs TRBV21-1 and TRBJ2-4; TRBD2 reflects the table's D call only, with no check against the DNA. TRBV21-1 is marked as a pseudogene. CDR3 length: 14 amino acids.

The chain carries TRBV11-1 and TRBJ2-1; TRBD2 aligns across 9 bases. The germline V gene has CDR1 SGHAT and CDR2 FQDESV (reference sequence). The CDR3 loop spans 16 amino acids. The V segment lost 4 bases and the J segment 12 bases; nucleotides outside the gene matches: 16. The CDR3: CASSSTLAGRRVGQFF. Written as DNA, the CDR3 is TGTGCCAGCAGCTCCACGCTAGCGGGAAGGAGGGTGGGGCAGTTCTTC.

The chain recombines TRBV13 with TRBJ2-1; possible D gene TRBD2, 6 bases. Deletions cut 1 base from V and 1 base from J, with 14 bases between. The CDR3 spans 17 residues. CDR1 and CDR2 from the germline V gene are PRHDT and FYEKMQ (reference sequence). The chain's CDR3 is CASSLAFRERSYNEQFF. CDR3 nucleotide sequence: TGTGCCAGCAGCTTAGCGTTCCGGGAGAGGTCCTACAATGAGCAGTTCTTC.

The chain combines TRBV9 with TRBJ1-2, with 11 positions matching TRBD1. There are 16 residues in the CDR3. Germline V gives CDR1 SGDLS, CDR2 YYNGEE. V shed 4 bases and J 3 bases; nucleotides not matched to a gene: 8. The DNA of the CDR3 is TGTGCCAGCAGCCCAAGGACAGGGGGCAGCGACTATGGCTACACCTTC. Amino acid sequence: CASSPRTGGSDYGYTF.

A remark on this clone: Compared with germline, one end of the junction differs, possibly owing to a read error. V usage is TRBV5-1 and J usage is TRBJ1-1; TRBD1 is a possible D gene (5 bases). Germline CDR1 and CDR2: SGHRS and YFSETQ. The CDR3 spans 14 residues. The CDR3 DNA reads as TGCGCCAGCACCTTGGCTCGGGGGAGCACTGAAGCTTTCTTT. It specifies CASTLARGSTEAFF.

The J gene is TRBJ1-4, the V gene TRBV4-1; TRBD1 is a possible D gene (6 bases). The CDR3 spans 15 residues. V shed 4 bases and J shed 5 bases, with 14 bases lying between them. Germline V gene sequence: CDR1 MGHRA, CDR2 YSYEKL. The CDR3 region is CASSPRTALNEKLFF. In DNA, the CDR3 is TGCGCCAGCAGCCCACGGACAGCGTTAAATGAAAAACTGTTTTTT.

This rearrangement joins TRBV4-1 to TRBJ1-5; 8 bases agree with TRBD1. CDR3 length equals 13 residues. V lost 4 bases to trimming and J lost 7 bases; unmatched junction nucleotides: 3. CDR1 is MGHRA and CDR2 is YSYEKL in the germline V gene. The CDR3 protein is CASSRGQGQPQHF. DNA of the CDR3: TGCGCCAGCAGCCGCGGACAGGGACAGCCCCAGCATTTT.

The chain is built from TRBV3-1 (or the pseudogene TRBV3-2) and TRBJ1-4; D not certain. V shed 1 base and J shed 8 bases, with 8 bases lying between them. The CDR3 length is 13 residues. CDR1 is LGHDT and CDR2 is YNNKEL in the germline V gene (reference sequence). The chain's CDR3 is CASSQALDEKLFF. In DNA form, the CDR3 reads TGTGCCAGCAGCCAAGCCTTGGACGAAAAACTGTTTTTT.

The V and J genes are TRBV4-1 and TRBJ1-5, with a weak D call TRBD1 (6 bases). The length of the CDR3 is 16 residues. V was trimmed by 0 bases and J by 7 bases, leaving 16 bases between them. Germline V gene data show CDR1 as MGHRA and CDR2 as YSYEKL. In DNA form, the CDR3 reads TGCGCCAGCAGCCAAGACCGTAAGGGGGGAGGGCAGCCCCAGCATTTT. It encodes CASSQDRKGGGQPQHF.